The rows below give T cell receptor beta chains drawn from one sample of a study of control samples from healthy donors and cancer patients. Assay: immunoSEQ multiplex PCR; the TCRdb copy retains only in-frame clones and omits some. The table shows some 120,000 clones, with more than 75% occurring only once. The sample was blood. The receptors originated from a woman between 70 and 85 years old in good health. The CDR3 runs from the conserved cysteine through the conserved F or W. The order of the fields is V gene, D gene, clone size, J gene, CDR3 protein, CDR3 DNA. The D gene is left open where the match is weak. Clone size is stated in some rows and not others, as once, few, many or a class when expanded.

>TRBV5-4|TRBD2|NA|TRBJ2-5
CASSLGTSGGAGPETQYF
TGTGCCAGCAGCCTCGGGACTAGCGGGGGGGCCGGCCCAGAGACCCAGTACTTC
>TRBV18|NA|NA|TRBJ2-5
CASSSEETQYF
TGTGCCAGCTCATCCGAAGAGACCCAGTACTTC
>TRBV29-1|NA|NA|TRBJ1-1
CSVKTGRTEAFF
TGCAGCGTTAAGACAGGAAGAACTGAAGCTTTCTTT
>TRBV5-1|TRBD2|NA|TRBJ2-5
CASSVLGTTQETQYF
TGCGCCAGCAGCGTGCTGGGGACTACCCAAGAGACCCAGTACTTC
>TRBV29-1|NA|NA|TRBJ1-2
CSVGGLLADGYTF
TGCAGCGTTGGGGGGCTGCTAGCGGATGGCTACACCTTC
>TRBV4-3|TRBD1|NA|TRBJ1-4
CASSQMTGDNEKLFF
TGCGCCAGCAGCCAAATGACAGGGGATAATGAAAAACTGTTTTTT
>TRBV5-8|TRBD1|NA|TRBJ2-1
CASSGRGTGALDEQFF
TGTGCCAGCAGCGGCCGCGGGACAGGGGCCCTGGATGAGCAGTTCTTC
>TRBV5-1|NA|NA|TRBJ1-1
CASSLERGGVNTEAFF
TGCGCCAGCAGCTTGGAGCGGGGAGGGGTGAACACTGAAGCTTTCTTT
>TRBV20-1|NA|NA|TRBJ1-3
CSASLQSPSGNTIYF
TGCAGTGCTAGTCTCCAGTCCCCCTCTGGAAACACCATATATTTT
>TRBV11-3|NA|NA|TRBJ2-1
CASSSDRNEQFF
TGTGCCAGCAGCTCGGACAGAAATGAGCAGTTCTTC
>TRBV7-2|NA|NA|TRBJ1-5
CASSLEHQPQHF
TGTGCCAGCAGCTTAGAACATCAGCCCCAGCATTTT
>TRBV6-2/TRBV6-3|TRBD2|NA|TRBJ2-3
CASSLRGTSGVTDTQYF
TGTGCCAGCAGCCTACGGGGGACTAGCGGGGTCACAGATACGCAGTATTTT
>TRBV5-1|TRBD2|NA|TRBJ2-1
CASRAGLAGGQDEQFF
TGCGCCAGCAGGGCGGGACTAGCGGGGGGGCAGGATGAGCAGTTCTTC
>TRBV4-3|TRBD1|NA|TRBJ2-4
CASSRDRGIAKNIQYF
TGCGCCAGCAGCCGGGACAGGGGAATAGCCAAAAACATTCAGTACTTC
>TRBV2|TRBD2|NA|TRBJ2-7
CASSFSRPGASGANYEQYF
TGTGCCAGCAGTTTCTCCCGTCCTGGGGCTAGCGGGGCGAACTACGAGCAGTACTTC
>TRBV4-2|NA|NA|TRBJ1-4
CASSLGTAWDILFF
TGTGCCAGCAGCCTAGGTACGGCATGGGATATACTGTTTTTT
>TRBV6-5|NA|NA|TRBJ2-7
CASSPAGTSYEQYF
TGTGCCAGCTCGCCGGCAGGGACCTCCTACGAGCAGTACTTC
>TRBV7-2|NA|few|TRBJ1-5
CASSESSQPQHF
TGTGCCAGCAGCGAGAGCAGTCAGCCCCAGCATTTT
>TRBV12-1|NA|NA|TRBJ1-2
CASSFRQGRCYTF
TGTGCCAGCAGCTTTCGTCAGGGTAGGTGCTACACCTTC
>TRBV7-8|NA|NA|TRBJ2-2
CASSSRGTGELFF
TGTGCCAGCAGCTCCAGGGGCACCGGGGAGCTGTTTTTT
>TRBV13|NA|NA|TRBJ1-2
CASRSRGSYGYTF
TGTGCCAGCAGGTCTCGGGGGAGCTATGGCTACACCTTC
>TRBV18|NA|once|TRBJ2-7
CASSPETGLDEQYF
TGTGCCAGCTCGCCCGAGACAGGATTAGACGAGCAGTACTTC
>TRBV29-1|NA|NA|TRBJ2-5
CSVSTGQETQYF
TGCAGCGTATCGACAGGACAAGAGACCCAGTACTTC
>TRBV19|NA|NA|TRBJ2-7
CASSPDSYYEQYF
TGTGCCAGTAGTCCGGACAGCTACTACGAGCAGTACTTC
>TRBV3-1/TRBV3-2|NA|NA|TRBJ2-1
CASSIRSWGNEQFF
TGTGCCAGCAGCATTCGTTCCTGGGGCAATGAGCAGTTCTTC
>TRBV7-8|NA|NA|TRBJ2-7
CASSLAEIYEQYF
TGTGCCAGCAGCTTAGCGGAAATCTACGAGCAGTACTTC
>TRBV24-1|NA|NA|TRBJ2-2
CATSDFGVTGELFF
TGTGCCACCAGTGATTTTGGCGTCACCGGGGAGCTGTTTTTT
>TRBV12-5|NA|NA|TRBJ1-2
CASGYSVNYGYTF
TGTGCTAGTGGTTACAGCGTTAACTATGGCTACACCTTC
>TRBV6-5|NA|NA|TRBJ2-7
CASSYGWAQYF
TGTGCCAGCAGTTACGGTTGGGCGCAGTACTTC
>TRBV29-1|NA|NA|TRBJ1-5
CSVGEQANQPQHF
TGCAGCGTGGGAGAACAGGCAAATCAGCCCCAGCATTTT
>TRBV27|NA|NA|TRBJ1-5
CASTYSWGGNQPQHF
TGTGCCAGCACCTATAGTTGGGGCGGCAATCAGCCCCAGCATTTT
>TRBV6-6|TRBD1|NA|TRBJ1-1
CASSYRTGGNTEAFF
TGTGCCAGCAGTTACAGGACAGGGGGAAACACTGAAGCTTTCTTT
>TRBV6-4|NA|NA|TRBJ2-7
CASSDSGRISYEQYF
TGTGCCAGCAGTGACTCGGGACGCATCTCCTACGAGCAGTACTTC
>TRBV6-1|NA|NA|TRBJ2-5
CASSESAQETQYF
TGTGCCAGCAGTGAATCCGCCCAAGAGACCCAGTACTTC
>TRBV7-8|NA|NA|TRBJ2-3
CASSLMLASDTQYF
TGTGCCAGCAGCTTAATGCTAGCATCTGATACGCAGTATTTT
>TRBV6-5|NA|NA|TRBJ2-2
CAGTTGNTGELFF
TGTGCCGGGACGACAGGGAACACCGGGGAGCTGTTTTTT
>TRBV19|TRBD1|NA|TRBJ1-2
CASSLRDRQRYTF
TGTGCCAGTAGTCTCCGGGACAGGCAACGCTACACCTTC
>TRBV3-1/TRBV3-2|NA|NA|TRBJ1-1
CASSQDGGKGTEAFF
TGTGCCAGCAGCCAAGATGGAGGAAAAGGGACTGAAGCTTTCTTT
>TRBV9|NA|NA|TRBJ2-7
CASSAGRGVTYEQYF
TGTGCCAGCAGCGCAGGGCGAGGGGTGACCTACGAGCAGTACTTC
>TRBV7-8|NA|NA|TRBJ2-7
CASSLGREQYF
TGTGCCAGCAGCCTGGGACGCGAGCAGTACTTC
>TRBV5-1|TRBD1|NA|TRBJ2-7
CASSPETGIYEQYF
TGCGCCAGCAGCCCGGAGACAGGGATCTACGAGCAGTACTTC
>TRBV6-2/TRBV6-3|NA|NA|TRBJ2-4
CASSSRREGGKNIQYF
TGTGCCAGCAGTTCTCGGAGGGAGGGGGGCAAAAACATTCAGTACTTC
>TRBV25-1|TRBD2|NA|TRBJ2-1
CASTESGAYLNEQFF
TGTGCCAGCACTGAGAGCGGGGCTTATCTCAATGAGCAGTTCTTC
>TRBV5-1|NA|NA|TRBJ1-3
CASSLDGPARAGNTIYF
TGCGCCAGCAGCTTAGACGGGCCCGCACGGGCTGGAAACACCATATATTTT